These T cell receptor beta chains were read from a single sample in a study of shared clonotypes between healthy human individuals. Some clones are missing from TCRdb's copy, which holds only in-frame ones; the method was immunoSEQ multiplex PCR. The sample consists of about 680,000 clones, around 73% of them appearing once. The sequenced material came from memory CD4+ T cells sorted from blood. The receptors come from a woman aged 30 to 39 in good health. CDR3s include the opening cysteine and the closing phenylalanine or tryptophan. D genes are given only for firm matches. Only part of the rows carry a size: once, few, many, or a class if the clone is expanded.

j_call | d_call | clone_size | v_call | cdr3_nt | cdr3_aa
TRBJ1-1 | NA | NA | TRBV6-6 | TGTGCCAGCAGTAACGGGAACATGAACACTGAAGCTTTCTTT | CASSNGNMNTEAFF
TRBJ1-1 | NA | NA | TRBV14 | TGTGCCAGCAGCCAAGACTTAGGGGTCTTGAACACTGAAGCTTTCTTT | CASSQDLGVLNTEAFF
TRBJ2-2 | NA | NA | TRBV18 | TGTGCCAGCTCACCACAGGAGAACACCGGGGAGCTGTTTTTT | CASSPQENTGELFF
TRBJ2-7 | TRBD2 | few | TRBV14 | TGTGCCAGCAGCCCACGTAGACTAGCGGGACCCTCCTACGAGCAGTACTTC | CASSPRRLAGPSYEQYF
TRBJ2-3 | TRBD2 | NA | TRBV7-2 | TGTGCCAGCAGCCCTAGCGGGGCCCTGGTAGGGGATACGCAGTATTTT | CASSPSGALVGDTQYF
TRBJ1-2 | NA | few | TRBV4-1 | TGCGCCAGCAGCCAAGATGGACAGTCCTACACCTTC | CASSQDGQSYTF
TRBJ2-3 | TRBD2 | NA | TRBV6-5 | TGTGCCAGCAGCAAAGGACTAGCGGGAGCCGATACGCAGTATTTT | CASSKGLAGADTQYF
TRBJ2-7 | TRBD2 | NA | TRBV5-1 | TGCGCCAGCAGCTTGGCTCGCCTAGCGGGAGTAAACGGGTCCTACGAGCAGTACTTC | CASSLARLAGVNGSYEQYF
TRBJ2-7 | TRBD1 | NA | TRBV5-4 | TGTGCCAGCAGCTTGGAAGGGACAGGGCGATACGAGCAGTACTTC | CASSLEGTGRYEQYF
TRBJ2-7 | NA | NA | TRBV10-2 | TGCGCCAGCAGTAGCGGGCCGTCCCACGAGCAGTACTTC | CASSSGPSHEQYF
TRBJ1-1 | NA | NA | TRBV29-1 | TGCAGCGTCCCCGGGGGGGGCGGAACTGAAGCTTTCTTT | CSVPGGGGTEAFF
TRBJ2-7 | TRBD2 | NA | TRBV27 | TGTGCCAGCAGTTTAGGAGTAGGACTAGCGAGGGAGCAGTACTTC | CASSLGVGLAREQYF
TRBJ1-2 | NA | NA | TRBV2 | TGTGCCAGCAGTGAAGGCGCGAGGGGCTACACCTTC | CASSEGARGYTF
TRBJ2-7 | NA | NA | TRBV13 | TGTGCCAGCAGCTTAGCCCCGGGCGAGCAGTACTTC | CASSLAPGEQYF
TRBJ1-1 | NA | NA | TRBV7-9 | TGTGCCAGCAGACGAAGCGGGGGCGCTTCGAACACTGAAGCTTTCTTT | CASRRSGGASNTEAFF